Shown below are 28 T cell receptor beta chains from a single sample sequenced in a study of T cell repertoires in cytomegalovirus infection. No antigen is known for these receptors. TCRdb processed the reads anew with MiXCR; each CDR3 protein has one entry. The data show about 830,000 distinct CDR3 sequences, approximately 32% seen once. The specimen was cultured CD8+ T cells from PBMCs, collected from culture after CMV antigen stimulation. The receptor source for this set is a human donor in good health (CMV status not recorded). Some clones in this sample may be carry-over from other donors' samples.

As for this clonotype: Compared with germline, one end of the junction differs, possibly owing to a read error. The V gene is TRBV4-1, the J gene TRBJ2-7; 10 nucleotides line up with TRBD1. This CDR3 comprises 15 residues. CDR1 and CDR2 (germline): MGHRA, YSYEKL. The CDR3 region has the DNA TGTGCCAGCAGCCAAGAGGCGACAGGGGGCAATGAGCAGTACTTC. This translates into CASSQEATGGNEQYF.

This CDR3 reads CANGQVYGYTF. CDR3 sequence (DNA): TGTGCCAACGGACAGGTCTATGGCTACACCTTC. The chain links TRBV2 to TRBJ1-2; 7 bases agree with TRBD1. V lost 10 bases and J lost 4; bases outside the gene matches: 3. The CDR3 runs to 11 residues. Germline assignment: CDR1 SNHLY and CDR2 FYNNEI.

The chain has TRBV4-1 and TRBJ2-1, with 10 bases identical to TRBD2. The CDR3 runs 16 residues. V lost 3 bases and J lost 8; bases outside the gene matches: 10. Germline-derived CDR1 and CDR2 are MGHRA and YSYEKL. The CDR3 here is CASSQIYSGGGYEQFF. The CDR3 nucleotides are TGCGCCAGCAGCCAGATCTACAGCGGGGGGGGCTATGAGCAGTTCTTC.

About this clonotype itself: Its ends do not fully match the called genes, so a read error is possible. The gene calls are TRBV7-9 and TRBJ2-7; D is perhaps TRBD1 (6 bases). The CDR3 covers 14 residues. From germline, CDR1 is SEHNR and CDR2 FQNEAQ (reference sequence). Here the CDR3 reads CASSPMDRTYGQYF. Written as DNA, the CDR3 is TGTGCCAGCAGCCCAATGGACAGAACCTACGGGCAGTACTTC.

This clonotype was detected only a few times. The chain has TRBV7-6 and TRBJ1-1, with 8 bases aligning to TRBD1. Germline values: CDR1 SGHVS, CDR2 FNYEAQ. The CDR3 consists of 15 residues. V lost 5 bases to trimming and J lost 3 bases; unmatched junction nucleotides: 8. The CDR3 region has the DNA TGTGCCAGCAGCCATGGACAGGGTGAGGACACTGAAGCTTTCTTT. This gives the protein CASSHGQGEDTEAFF. Combining the CDR3 with reference TRBV7-6 and TRBJ1-1 gives the whole variable domain GAGVSQSPRYKVTKRGQDVALRCDPISGHVSLYWYRQALGQGPEFLTYFNYEAQQDKSGLPNDRFSAERPEGSISTLTIQRTEQRDSAMYRCASSHGQGEDTEAFFGQGTRLTVV.

The chain recombines TRBV7-9 with TRBJ2-1; 7 positions match TRBD2. Germline CDR1 reads SEHNR; CDR2 reads FQNEAQ (reference sequence). This CDR3 contains 15 residues. After removal of 4 bases from V and 9 bases from J, the junction contained 12 bases not matched to a gene. The CDR3 loop is CASSSSGEIVGEQFF. The DNA of the CDR3 is TGTGCCAGCAGCTCCAGCGGGGAGATTGTGGGTGAGCAGTTCTTC. The whole variable domain, filled in from reference TRBV7-9 and TRBJ2-1, reads DTGVSQNPRHKITKRGQNVTFRCDPISEHNRLYWYRQTLGQGPEFLTYFQNEAQLEKSRLLSDRFSAERPKGSFSTLEIQRTEQGDSAMYLCASSSSGEIVGEQFFGPGTRLTVL.

The chain has TRBV5-1 and TRBJ1-2; 11 positions agree with TRBD1. Germline V lookup: CDR1 SGHRS, CDR2 YFSETQ. CDR3 length: 14 residues. The J segment lost 7 bases and the V segment lost 4 bases, leaving 6 bases of the junction unmatched. CDR3 residues: CASSGGQGAVGYTF. The CDR3 DNA sequence: TGCGCCAGCAGCGGTGGACAGGGGGCCGTTGGCTACACCTTC.

The chain couples TRBV9 to TRBJ2-1; 9 positions match TRBD2. Germline CDR1 is SGDLS and CDR2 is YYNGEE. Germline trimming cut 4 bases from V and 4 bases from J; bases unmatched to any gene: 9. The CDR3 length is 16 residues. The CDR3 nucleotides are TGTGCCAGCAGCATCTCTCTAGCGGGGAATTACAATGAGCAGTTCTTC. It specifies CASSISLAGNYNEQFF.

This clonotype was observed a few times. The CDR3 region has the DNA TGTGCCAGCAGTTACCAATCAGGAAACACCGGGGAGCTGTTTTTT. It codes for CASSYQSGNTGELFF. This rearrangement joins TRBV6-2 or TRBV6-3 to TRBJ2-2; D gene ambiguous. This CDR3 spans 15 amino acids. Germline V CDR1 and CDR2: MNHEY, SVGEGT. The V gene lost 2 bases and the J gene lost 2 bases, with 9 bases spanning the gap.

This clonotype was found a few times. V gene TRBV29-1 combines with J gene TRBJ1-6; D is ambiguous. From germline, CDR1 is SQVTM and CDR2 ANQGSEA. This CDR3 contains 11 residues. Between the trimmed V and J ends, which lost 0 bases and 16 bases, there was a span of 10 bases. The chain's CDR3 is CSVEDPPGLHF. In DNA form, the CDR3 reads TGCAGCGTTGAAGATCCACCTGGACTCCACTTT. The complete variable domain, with remaining parts taken from reference TRBV29-1 and TRBJ1-6, reads SAVISQKPSRDICQRGTSLTIQCQVDSQVTMMFWYRQQPGQSLTLIATANQGSEATYESGFVIDKFPISRPNLTFSTLTVSNMSPEDSSIYLCSVEDPPGLHFGNGTRLTVT.

To note about this clonotype: This may arise from a read error, as a much more abundant clone is one base away. The V and J genes are TRBV7-2 and TRBJ2-7, with unresolved D. Between the trimmed V and J ends, which lost 5 bases and 3 bases, there was a span of 17 bases. The CDR3 spans 15 residues. Germline V gene sequence: CDR1 SGHTA, CDR2 FQGNSA. The CDR3 sequence is CASSPQDGVIYEQYF. In DNA, the CDR3 is TGTGCCAGCAGCCCCCAGGACGGAGTCATCTACGAGCAGTACTTC.

On this clonotype: At one end, the junction sequence differs from germline, possibly due to a read error. J is TRBJ2-1 and V is TRBV6-6; TRBD2 might be the D (6 bases). The germline CDR1 and CDR2 sequences are MNHNY and SVGAGI (reference sequence). The CDR3 contains 15 residues. The CDR3 nucleotides read TGTGTCAGCAACCCCGGGACTCCTTCCTACAATGAGCAGTTCTTC. Protein sequence: CVSNPGTPSYNEQFF.

The gene calls are TRBV6-1 and TRBJ1-1; no clear D. The CDR3 sequence is 17 residues long. The germline V gene encodes CDR1 MNHNS and CDR2 SASEGT. Trimming cost V 4 bases and J 2 bases, with 20 bases left between them. The CDR3 DNA reads TGTGCCAGCAGTGGGAAAGAACATTGGGTCGGAAACACTGAAGCTTTCTTT. This translates into CASSGKEHWVGNTEAFF.

The chain uses TRBV25-1 and TRBJ1-2; no reliable D call. Germline values: CDR1 MGHDK, CDR2 SYGVNS. V lost 2 bases and J lost 3, with 16 bases in between. This CDR3 spans 16 amino acids. This CDR3 is CASSEGGLKRDYGYTF. CDR3 DNA sequence: TGTGCCAGCAGTGAAGGAGGACTCAAGAGGGACTATGGCTACACCTTC.

The table lists this clonotype with a few counts. The chain carries TRBV5-1 and TRBJ2-1; 12 bases align to TRBD1. This CDR3 has 15 residues. V shed 6 bases, J shed 8 bases, and the junction held 9 bases outside the gene matches. CDR1 is SGHRS, CDR2 YFSETQ, per germline. The CDR3 DNA sequence: TGCGCCAGCATGTTTGGGACAGGGGGCTTAGATGAGCAGTTCTTC. Translating it yields CASMFGTGGLDEQFF.

This clonotype was observed a handful of times. V gene TRBV27 combines with J gene TRBJ1-2, with unresolved D. Germline assignment: CDR1 MNHEY and CDR2 SMNVEV (reference sequence). Trimming stripped 0 bases from V and 4 bases from J, with 6 bases between. This CDR3 is 13 amino acids long. CDR3 residues: CASSLSWAYGYTF. The CDR3 DNA sequence: TGTGCCAGCAGTTTATCATGGGCCTATGGCTACACCTTC.

The gene calls are TRBV27 and TRBJ2-7; 8 bases are shared with TRBD1. J gave up 6 bases and V 5 bases, and 9 bases lay outside the gene matches. This CDR3 comprises 14 residues. Germline CDR1 and CDR2: MNHEY and SMNVEV (reference sequence). The CDR3 loop reads CASSPWTGSGEQYF. CDR3 nucleotide sequence: TGTGCCAGCAGTCCCTGGACAGGGTCGGGCGAGCAGTACTTC.

The chain is built from TRBV24-1 and TRBJ2-1; TRBD1 matches at 9 bases. Germline V gene data show CDR1 as KGHDR and CDR2 as SFDVKD. This CDR3 is 14 amino acids long. J lost 7 bases, V lost 5 bases, and 5 bases had no gene match. CDR3 DNA: TGTGCCACCAGTGCCTTACAGGGGGCGAATGAGCAGTTCTTC. Its translation: CATSALQGANEQFF.

V is TRBV12-3 or TRBV12-4 and J is TRBJ2-3; D is unclear. The CDR3 has 14 residues. V gave up 6 bases and J gave up 4 bases, with 14 bases separating them. For the CDR3, the DNA is TGTGCCAGCAGGCGCCAAACGGACGCAGATACGCAGTATTTT. Its protein is CASRRQTDADTQYF.

A remark on this clonotype: The germline gene is not matched at one end of the junction; a read error may be the cause. The J gene is TRBJ2-1, the V gene TRBV25-1; D possibly corresponds to TRBD1 (6 bases). The CDR3 spans 14 residues. The germline gives CDR1 MGHDK, CDR2 SYGVNS. The CDR3 DNA is TGTGCCAACAGTGGCTGGACAGTTGGAAATGAGCAGTTCTTC. As protein: CANSGWTVGNEQFF.

Only a few counts were recorded for this clonotype. V usage is TRBV6-2 or TRBV6-3 and J usage is TRBJ2-3, with 8 bases identical to TRBD2. This CDR3 spans 14 amino acids. The V gene's germline CDR1 is MNHEY and CDR2 SVGEGT. V trimming: 7 bases; J trimming: 6 bases; junction bases outside the gene matches: 9. The CDR3 sequence: CASIGLAKTDTQYF. DNA for the CDR3: TGTGCCAGCATCGGACTAGCAAAAACGGATACGCAGTATTTT.

This clonotype was seen at least ten times. The chain uses TRBV7-6 and TRBJ2-5; 8 bases line up with TRBD2. V trimming: 2 bases; J trimming: 5 bases; junction bases outside the gene matches: 4. The CDR3 runs to 14 residues. The germline gives CDR1 SGHVS, CDR2 FNYEAQ. DNA for the CDR3: TGTGCCAGCAGCTTAAGAGCGGGGGATGAGACCCAGTACTTC. It translates to CASSLRAGDETQYF.

The V gene is TRBV24-1, the J gene TRBJ2-1, with 10 bases lining up with TRBD2. Trimming cost V 0 bases and J 0 bases; bases outside gene matches: 4. The germline V gene has CDR1 KGHDR and CDR2 SFDVKD. This CDR3 comprises 18 residues. CDR3: CATSDLRVAGGSYNEQFF. CDR3 bases: TGTGCCACCAGTGATTTGCGAGTAGCGGGGGGCTCCTACAATGAGCAGTTCTTC.

This clonotype was recorded a few times. The chain is built from TRBV7-6 and TRBJ2-7; no clear D. From germline, CDR1 is SGHVS and CDR2 FNYEAQ. V lost 0 bases and J lost 3, with 6 bases in between. The CDR3 spans 13 residues. The CDR3 sequence: CASSLAVDYEQYV. The CDR3 DNA reads as TGTGCCAGCAGCTTAGCTGTGGACTACGAGCAGTACGTC.

This clonotype was counted a few times. This sequence joins TRBV2 and TRBJ1-3; 7 bases align to TRBD1. The CDR3 extends over 15 amino acids. V lost 0 bases to trimming and J lost 4 bases; unmatched junction nucleotides: 3. Germline V CDR1 and CDR2: SNHLY, FYNNEI. The CDR3 nucleotides are TGTGCCAGCAGTGAAGCTACAGGGGCCGGAAACACCATATATTTT. Translating it yields CASSEATGAGNTIYF.

This clonotype was detected many times. DNA for the CDR3: TGTGCCAGCAGCTTAGCCGGGGTGGGGGATCACGATGGCTACACCTTC. The encoded protein is CASSLAGVGDHDGYTF. This chain joins TRBV7-8 and TRBJ1-2; D possibly corresponds to TRBD1 (5 bases). The CDR3 loop spans 16 amino acids. V was clipped by 0 bases and J by 6 bases, with 17 bases between them. Germline CDR1 SGHVS, CDR2 FQNEAQ. The variable domain in full, completed from reference TRBV7-8 and TRBJ1-2, reads GAGVSQSPRYKVAKRGQDVALRCDPISGHVSLFWYQQALGQGPEFLTYFQNEAQLDKSGLPSDRFFAERPEGSVSTLKIQRTQQEDSAVYLCASSLAGVGDHDGYTFGSGTRLTVV.

This clonotype turned up a few times. The V call is TRBV6-2 or TRBV6-3, the J call TRBJ1-1; D gene uncertain. The V and J ends lost 8 bases and 0 bases respectively, with 7 bases between them. Germline CDR1 reads MNHEY; CDR2 reads SVGEGT. This CDR3 has 12 residues. The CDR3 loop reads CASDGVNTEAFF. CDR3 nucleotide sequence: TGTGCCAGCGACGGGGTGAACACTGAAGCTTTCTTT.

Turning to this clonotype: The junction and the germline gene differ at one end; a read error may be behind it. The chain uses TRBV27 and TRBJ1-3; the D is unclear. The CDR3 totals 14 residues. Germline V gene sequence: CDR1 MNHEY, CDR2 SMNVEV (reference sequence). CDR3 in amino acids: CASSFTGSENTIYF. CDR3 nucleotides: TGTGCCAGCAGTTTTACGGGTTCTGAAAACACCATATATTTT.